This TCR beta chain was observed in a study of OX40 agonist ivuxolimab in advanced cancers. CDR3 length: 15 amino acids. V shed 7 bases and J 7 bases; nucleotides not matched to a gene: 17. Germline CDR1 and CDR2: SQVTM and ANQGSEA. Regarding this clone: The sample has other DNA sequences that encode this CDR3 too.

Blood specimens came from baseline, cycle 4 day 1, and cycle 7 day 1. Sequenced by immunoSEQ multiplex PCR; TCRdb stores in-frame clones only, minus some. The sample includes approximately 43,000 clones, around 89% of them seen just once. The genes are TRBV29-1 and TRBJ2-5; TRBD2 agrees at 8 bases. The source is an adult with an advanced solid tumor such as melanoma, head and neck, liver or kidney cancer. The material was CD4+ or CD8+ T cells sorted from blood, obtained in a trial of the OX40 agonist ivuxolimab. CDR3 region: CSGGGGLAGSVTQYF. The CDR3 DNA sequence: TGCAGCGGGGGGGGAGGGTTAGCGGGGAGCGTGACCCAGTACTTC. The complete variable domain, with remaining parts taken from reference TRBV29-1 and TRBJ2-5, reads SAVISQKPSRDICQRGTSLTIQCQVDSQVTMMFWYRQQPGQSLTLIATANQGSEATYESGFVIDKFPISRPNLTFSTLTVSNMSPEDSSIYLCSGGGGLAGSVTQYFGPGTRLLVL.